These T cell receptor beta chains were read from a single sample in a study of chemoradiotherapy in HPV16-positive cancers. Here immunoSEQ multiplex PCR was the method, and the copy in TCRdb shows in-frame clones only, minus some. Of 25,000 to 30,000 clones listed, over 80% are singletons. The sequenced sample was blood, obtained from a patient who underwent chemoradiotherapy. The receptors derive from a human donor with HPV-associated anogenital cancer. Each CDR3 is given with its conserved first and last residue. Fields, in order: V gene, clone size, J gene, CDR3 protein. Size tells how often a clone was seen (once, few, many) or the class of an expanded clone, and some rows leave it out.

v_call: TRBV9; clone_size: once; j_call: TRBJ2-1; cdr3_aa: CASSKRTLAGGPNEQFF
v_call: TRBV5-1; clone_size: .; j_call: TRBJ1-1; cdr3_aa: CASSSRGRLGTGEQTTEAFF
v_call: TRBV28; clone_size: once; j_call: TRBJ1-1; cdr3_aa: CASSFEGVYTEAFF
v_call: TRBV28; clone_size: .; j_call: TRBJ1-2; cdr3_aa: CASRTGYGYTF
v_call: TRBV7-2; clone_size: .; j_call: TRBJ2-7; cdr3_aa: CASSRATDAPYEQYF
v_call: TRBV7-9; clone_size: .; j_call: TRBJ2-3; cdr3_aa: CASSSYRDRGTDTQYF
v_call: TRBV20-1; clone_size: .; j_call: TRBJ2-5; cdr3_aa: CSAYRGETQYF
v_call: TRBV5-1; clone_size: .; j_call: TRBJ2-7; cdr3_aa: CASSFGTGNYEQYF
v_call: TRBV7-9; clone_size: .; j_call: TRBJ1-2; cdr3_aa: CASSSPGEGYTF
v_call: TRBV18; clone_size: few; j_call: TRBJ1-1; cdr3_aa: CASSRAVTEAFF
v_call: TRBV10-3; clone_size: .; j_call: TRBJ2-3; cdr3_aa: CAISTWDRGLTDTQYF
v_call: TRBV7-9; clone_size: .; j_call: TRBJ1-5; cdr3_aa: CASSRPGDSNQPQHF
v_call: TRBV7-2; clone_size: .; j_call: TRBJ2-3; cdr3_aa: CAGAFLGGPTDTQYF
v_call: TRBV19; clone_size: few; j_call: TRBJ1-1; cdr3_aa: CASSIGQGPNTEAFF
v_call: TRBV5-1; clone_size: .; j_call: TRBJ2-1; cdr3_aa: CASSPTPLAPEQFF
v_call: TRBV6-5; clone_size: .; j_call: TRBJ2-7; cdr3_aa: CASSYSTVYEQYF
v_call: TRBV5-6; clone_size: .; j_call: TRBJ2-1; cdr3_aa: CASSLLAGGPQFF
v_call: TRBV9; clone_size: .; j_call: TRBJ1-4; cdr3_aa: CASSPSWGGEKLFF
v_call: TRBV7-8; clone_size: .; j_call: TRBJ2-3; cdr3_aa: CASSPSSSPTDTQYF
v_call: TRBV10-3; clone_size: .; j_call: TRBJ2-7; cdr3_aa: CAISEGQSYEQYF
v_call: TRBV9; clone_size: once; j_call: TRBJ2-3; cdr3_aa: CASSVGSTDTQYF
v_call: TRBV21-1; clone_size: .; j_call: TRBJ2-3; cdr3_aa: CASSPGWGTSGGASDTQYF
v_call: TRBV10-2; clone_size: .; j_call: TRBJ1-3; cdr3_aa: CASSESRTRNTIYF
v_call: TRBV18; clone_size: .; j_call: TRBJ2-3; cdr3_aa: CASSPGTSGGTDTQYF
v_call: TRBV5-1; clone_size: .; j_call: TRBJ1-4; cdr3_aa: CASSSIQGAGEKLFF
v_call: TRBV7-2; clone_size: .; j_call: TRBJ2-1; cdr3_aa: CASSYSGTSHNEQFF
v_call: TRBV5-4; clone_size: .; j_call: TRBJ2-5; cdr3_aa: CASSLLQGLGETQYF
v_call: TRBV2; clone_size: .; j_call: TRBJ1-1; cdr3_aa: CASSYPDRGGAEAFF
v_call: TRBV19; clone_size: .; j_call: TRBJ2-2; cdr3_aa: CASSRGQVFSGELFF
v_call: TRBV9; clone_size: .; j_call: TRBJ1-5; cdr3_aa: CASSPQGDNNQPQHF
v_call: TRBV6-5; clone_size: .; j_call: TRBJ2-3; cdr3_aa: CASSSEGGSTDTQYF
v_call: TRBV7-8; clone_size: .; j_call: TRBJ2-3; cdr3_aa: CASSYPTTGASTDTQYF
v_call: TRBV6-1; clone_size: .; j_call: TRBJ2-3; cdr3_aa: CASNEGGSDTQYF
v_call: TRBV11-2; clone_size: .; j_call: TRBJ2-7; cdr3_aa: CASSGVRGGAGEQYF
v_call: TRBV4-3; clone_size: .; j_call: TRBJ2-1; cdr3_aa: CASSQVTGGSYNEQFF
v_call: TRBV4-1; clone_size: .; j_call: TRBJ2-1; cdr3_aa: CASSQVTGKSYNEQFF
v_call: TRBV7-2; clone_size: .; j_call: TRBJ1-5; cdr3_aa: CASSRQDSNQPQHF
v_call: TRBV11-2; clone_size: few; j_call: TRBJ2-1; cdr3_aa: CASSLVRTSVNEQFF
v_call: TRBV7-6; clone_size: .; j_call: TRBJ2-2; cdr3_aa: CASARAGGNTGELFF
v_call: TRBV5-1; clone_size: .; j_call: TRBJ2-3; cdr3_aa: CASSLGVSTDTQYF
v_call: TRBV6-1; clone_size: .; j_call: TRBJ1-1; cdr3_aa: CASKGARTEAFF
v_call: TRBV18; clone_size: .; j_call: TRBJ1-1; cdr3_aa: CASSPKGTEAFF
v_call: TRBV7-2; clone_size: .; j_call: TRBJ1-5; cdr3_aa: CASSLHTGQFLQPQHF
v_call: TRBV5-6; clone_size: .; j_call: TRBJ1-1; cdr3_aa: CASSFGRDPNTEAFF
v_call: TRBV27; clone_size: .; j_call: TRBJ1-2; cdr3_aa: CASSSPPAGGGYTF
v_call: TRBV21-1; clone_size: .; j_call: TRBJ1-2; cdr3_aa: CASSKEGGPTCGYTF
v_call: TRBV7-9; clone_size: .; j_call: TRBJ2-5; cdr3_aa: CASTWGGGAQETQYF
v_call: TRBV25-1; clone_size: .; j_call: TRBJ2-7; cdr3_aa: CASSEYSDEQYF
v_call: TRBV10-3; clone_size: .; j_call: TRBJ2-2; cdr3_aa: CAISATPADSLNTGELFF
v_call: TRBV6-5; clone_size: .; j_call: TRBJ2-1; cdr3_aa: CASSYGAGRNEQFF
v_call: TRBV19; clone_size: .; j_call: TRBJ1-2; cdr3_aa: CASRLGRGNYGYTF
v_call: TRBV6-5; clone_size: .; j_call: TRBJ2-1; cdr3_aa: CASSYQDRVFTEQFF
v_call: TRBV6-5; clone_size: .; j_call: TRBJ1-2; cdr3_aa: CASSYEGAGGYTF